This T cell receptor beta chain was sequenced in a study of molecular identifiers for immune sequencing clone quantification. RNA fractions of 10%, 30% or 50% and roughly 19,000 to 1,000,000 sorted cells were the source of naive CD8 libraries. One entry per CDR3 protein, called by TCRdb with MiXCR from the PCR reads. The sample has about 630,000 distinct CDR3 sequences, roughly 23% seen once; the top ten hold about 0.78%. The length of the CDR3 is 14 residues. V lost 7 bases, J lost 3 bases, and 12 bases lay in between. Germline loops: CDR1 MNHEY, CDR2 SMNVEV (reference sequence). General study points: Clones that exceeded 20 RNA copies held over 97% of effector molecules, yet under 1% in naive cells. A single cell's spiked Jurkat TCR RNA was reportedly detectable among 950,000 to 1,000,000 naive cells.

A few counts support this clonotype. No antigen is known for it. This chain connects TRBV27 to TRBJ2-2; D may be TRBD2 (6 bases). Sequenced material: naive CD8+ T cells from blood, with Jurkat cell RNA spiked in. Documented subset: FACS-sorted CD8+CD4-CCR7+CD45RA+ naive T cells. The receptor was derived from a human donor in good health. Some libraries in this study had Jurkat cell RNA spiked in. CDR3 in DNA: TGTGCCAGCACGAGGGACTTATACACCGGGGAGCTGTTTTTT. This encodes CASTRDLYTGELFF.